What follows is one TCR beta chain and its context. Its antigen is still unknown. This specimen belongs to a study of T cell responses to AZD1222 COVID-19 vaccine. The method was immunoSEQ multiplex PCR; TCRdb's version includes in-frame clones alone and lacks a portion of them. The sample shows 110,000 to 150,000 clones, more than 75% of them seen only once. Study outcomes and limitations: Per reports, nearly half of all spike-specific TCRs target regions that are unmutated in variants. There were vaccine-associated CD4 TCRs across spike, dominant at 160-218 and 743-854.

Second-dose intervals near 4 or 12 weeks were combined. CDR1 is GTSNPN and CDR2 is SVGIG in the germline V gene (reference sequence). The CDR3 is 11 residues long. Trimming left V 0 bases short and J 16 bases short, with 10 bases between. The TCR was taken from an adult who received the AZD1222 COVID-19 vaccine. The sample consisted of peripheral blood, taken 28 days after the second AZD1222 dose. The V gene is TRBV30, the J gene TRBJ1-6, with a tentative D call TRBD1 (5 bases). The CDR3, as DNA: TGTGCCTGGAGTGTGGCCCCAGGGCTCCACTTT. Translation gives CAWSVAPGLHF.